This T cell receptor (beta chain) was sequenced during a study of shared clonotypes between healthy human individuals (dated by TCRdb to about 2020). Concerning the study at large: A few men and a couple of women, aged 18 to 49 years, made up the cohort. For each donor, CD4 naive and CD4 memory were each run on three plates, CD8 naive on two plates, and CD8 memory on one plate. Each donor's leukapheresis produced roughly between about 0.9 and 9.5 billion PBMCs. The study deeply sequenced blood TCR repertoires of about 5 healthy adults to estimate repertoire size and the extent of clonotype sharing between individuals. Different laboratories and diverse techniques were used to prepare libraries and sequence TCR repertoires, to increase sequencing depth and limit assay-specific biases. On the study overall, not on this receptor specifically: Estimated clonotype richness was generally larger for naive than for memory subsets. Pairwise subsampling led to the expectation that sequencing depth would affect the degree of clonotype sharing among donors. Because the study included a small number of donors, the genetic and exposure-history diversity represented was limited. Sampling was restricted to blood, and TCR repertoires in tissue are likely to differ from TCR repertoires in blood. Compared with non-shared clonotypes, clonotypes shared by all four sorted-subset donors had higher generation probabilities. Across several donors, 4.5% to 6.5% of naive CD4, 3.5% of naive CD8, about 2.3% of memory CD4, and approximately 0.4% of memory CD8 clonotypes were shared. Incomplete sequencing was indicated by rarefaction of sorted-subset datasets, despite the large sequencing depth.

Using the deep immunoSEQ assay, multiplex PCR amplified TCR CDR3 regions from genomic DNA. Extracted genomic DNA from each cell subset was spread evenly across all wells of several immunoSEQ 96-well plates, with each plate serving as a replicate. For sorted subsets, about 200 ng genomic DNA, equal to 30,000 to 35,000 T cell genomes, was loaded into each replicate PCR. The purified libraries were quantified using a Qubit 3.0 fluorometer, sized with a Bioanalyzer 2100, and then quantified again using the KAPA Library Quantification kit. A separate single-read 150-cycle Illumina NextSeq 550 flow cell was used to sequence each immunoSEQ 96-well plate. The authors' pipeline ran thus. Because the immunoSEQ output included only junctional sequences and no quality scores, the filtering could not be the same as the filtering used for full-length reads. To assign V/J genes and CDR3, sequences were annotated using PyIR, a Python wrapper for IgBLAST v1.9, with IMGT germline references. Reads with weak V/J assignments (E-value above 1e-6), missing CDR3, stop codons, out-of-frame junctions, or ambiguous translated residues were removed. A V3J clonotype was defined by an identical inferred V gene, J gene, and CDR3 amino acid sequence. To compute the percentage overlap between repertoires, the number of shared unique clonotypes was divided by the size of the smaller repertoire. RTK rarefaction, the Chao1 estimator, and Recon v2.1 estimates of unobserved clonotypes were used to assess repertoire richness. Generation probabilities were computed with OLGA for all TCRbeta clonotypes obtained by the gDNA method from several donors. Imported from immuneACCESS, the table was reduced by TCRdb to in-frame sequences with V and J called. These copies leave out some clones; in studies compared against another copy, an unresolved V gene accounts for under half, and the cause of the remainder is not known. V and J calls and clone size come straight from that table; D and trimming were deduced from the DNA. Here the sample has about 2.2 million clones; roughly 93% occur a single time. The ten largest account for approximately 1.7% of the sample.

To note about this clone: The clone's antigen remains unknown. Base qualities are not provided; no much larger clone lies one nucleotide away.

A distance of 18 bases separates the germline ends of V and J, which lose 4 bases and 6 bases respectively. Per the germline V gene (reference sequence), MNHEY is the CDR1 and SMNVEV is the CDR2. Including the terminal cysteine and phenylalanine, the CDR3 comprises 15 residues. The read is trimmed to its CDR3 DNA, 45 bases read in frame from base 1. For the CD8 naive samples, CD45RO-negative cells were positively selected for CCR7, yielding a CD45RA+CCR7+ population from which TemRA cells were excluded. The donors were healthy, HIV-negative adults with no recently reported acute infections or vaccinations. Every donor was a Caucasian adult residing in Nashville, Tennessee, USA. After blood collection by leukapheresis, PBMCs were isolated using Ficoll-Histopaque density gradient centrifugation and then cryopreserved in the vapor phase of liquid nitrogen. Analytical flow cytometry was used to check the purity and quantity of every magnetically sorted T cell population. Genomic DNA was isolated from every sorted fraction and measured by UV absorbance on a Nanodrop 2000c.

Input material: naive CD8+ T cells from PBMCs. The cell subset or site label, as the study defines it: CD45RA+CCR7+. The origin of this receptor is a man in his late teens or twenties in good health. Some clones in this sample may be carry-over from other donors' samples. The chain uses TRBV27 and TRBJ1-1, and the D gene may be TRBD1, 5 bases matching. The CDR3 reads CASSSPRQGIAEAFF. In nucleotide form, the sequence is TGTGCCAGCAGTTCGCCGAGGCAGGGAATCGCTGAAGCTTTCTTT.